This passage covers 13 T cell receptor beta chains from one sample sequenced in a study of blood T cell repertoires in COVID-19. Produced via immunoSEQ multiplex PCR; TCRdb's table is partial and in-frame only. The data show under 60,000 clones, 87% seen once. Material: peripheral blood. The receptor source for this set is a human donor with acute or convalescent COVID-19. The donor label of this sample is uncertain.

V usage is TRBV5-1 and J usage is TRBJ1-4; D is perhaps TRBD1 (5 bases). This CDR3 is 15 amino acids long. Germline V gene sequence: CDR1 SGHRS, CDR2 YFSETQ. V lost 5 bases to trimming and J lost 1 base, with 12 bases between them. The CDR3 reads CASRFTGGTNEKLFF. CDR3 in DNA: TGCGCCAGCAGGTTTACGGGGGGAACTAATGAAAAACTGTTTTTT.

This chain uses TRBV3-1 (or the pseudogene TRBV3-2) with TRBJ2-2; 8 nucleotides align to TRBD2. The germline CDR1 and CDR2 sequences are LGHDT and YNNKEL (reference sequence). The length of the CDR3 is 15 residues. J was trimmed by 4 bases and V by 3 bases; bases with no gene match: 4. CDR3 in DNA: TGTGCCAGCAGCCAGCAGGGGACTAGCACCGGGGAGCTGTTTTTT. Its protein product is CASSQQGTSTGELFF.

V is TRBV7-2 and J is TRBJ2-2; D remains unclear. Trimming stripped 1 base from V and 7 bases from J, with 7 bases between. Germline-derived CDR1 and CDR2 are SGHTA and FQGNSA. The CDR3 runs to 13 residues. CDR3 loop: CASSLGGSGELFF. DNA of the CDR3: TGTGCCAGCAGCTTAGGAGGCAGCGGGGAGCTGTTTTTT.

The rearrangement links TRBV7-9 to TRBJ2-7; 7 positions match TRBD2. CDR3 length: 17 amino acids. Trimming removed 2 bases from V and 3 bases from J; junction bases left unmatched: 13. CDR1 and CDR2 (germline): SEHNR, FQNEAQ (reference sequence). CDR3 sequence: CASSLSGRAGLFYEQYF. CDR3 nucleotides: TGTGCCAGCAGCTTATCAGGAAGAGCGGGACTCTTCTACGAGCAGTACTTC. Filled out from reference TRBV7-9 and TRBJ2-7, the complete variable domain reads DTGVSQNPRHKITKRGQNVTFRCDPISEHNRLYWYRQTLGQGPEFLTYFQNEAQLEKSRLLSDRFSAERPKGSFSTLEIQRTEQGDSAMYLCASSLSGRAGLFYEQYFGPGTRLTVT.

This chain uses TRBV10-3 with TRBJ2-2; the match to TRBD2 covers 8 bases. V lost 3 bases, J lost 7 bases, and 7 bases stayed unmatched. This CDR3 has 15 amino acids. The germline CDR1 and CDR2 sequences are ENHRY and SYGVKD. The CDR3 bases are TGTGCCATCAGTGAAGGTCGGGGGGGGAGCGGGGAGCTGTTTTTT. Its translation: CAISEGRGGSGELFF.

V is TRBV5-4 and J is TRBJ1-4; 9 bases fit TRBD1. Losses at the gene ends were 7 bases for V and 0 bases for J; bases not matched to a gene: 7. The CDR3 totals 16 residues. The germline CDR1 and CDR2 sequences are SGHNT and YYREEE (reference sequence). CDR3 sequence (DNA): TGTGCCAGCGGAACAGGGGGCGTCCCAACTAATGAAAAACTGTTTTTT. As protein: CASGTGGVPTNEKLFF.

The gene calls are TRBV18 and TRBJ2-7; 9 positions agree with TRBD2. Germline V gives CDR1 KGHSH, CDR2 LQKENI. The CDR3 is 14 amino acids. V lost 2 bases and J lost 4; bases outside the gene matches: 3. The DNA of the CDR3 is TGTGCCAGCTCACCAGCAGCGGGAGGTTACGAGCAGTACTTC. This gives the protein CASSPAAGGYEQYF.

This CDR3 is CASSLLWSGELFF. For the CDR3, the DNA is TGTGCCAGCAGCTTACTTTGGAGCGGGGAGCTGTTTTTT. This chain links TRBV7-6 with TRBJ2-2, with no clear D. This CDR3 has 13 amino acids. V gave up 2 bases and J gave up 7 bases, with 8 bases separating them. CDR1 is SGHVS, CDR2 FNYEAQ, per germline.

The chain employs TRBV9 and TRBJ2-7; 10 nucleotides match TRBD1. The CDR3 contains 14 residues. V lost 4 bases and J lost 3; bases outside the gene matches: 4. The germline V gene encodes CDR1 SGDLS and CDR2 YYNGEE. Here the CDR3 reads CASSPWTGGYEQYF. The DNA of the CDR3 is TGTGCCAGCAGCCCTTGGACAGGGGGCTACGAGCAGTACTTC.

The chain uses TRBV28 and TRBJ2-3; TRBD1 matches 7 bases. The CDR3 has 15 amino acids. Trimming removed 6 bases from V and 0 bases from J; junction bases left unmatched: 6. Germline CDR1 is MDHEN and CDR2 is SYDVKM. The CDR3 region has the DNA TGTGCCAGCAGCCCAGAGGGGGCTAGCACAGATACGCAGTATTTT. Residues: CASSPEGASTDTQYF.

V and J are TRBV5-4 and TRBJ2-1; 8 bases agree with TRBD2. CDR3 length: 16 residues. From germline, CDR1 is SGHNT and CDR2 YYREEE (reference sequence). V was clipped by 4 bases and J by 1 base; unmatched bases: 7. The CDR3 DNA is TGTGCCAGCAGCGAATCGAGACTAGCGTCCTACAATGAGCAGTTCTTC. The encoded protein is CASSESRLASYNEQFF.

J is TRBJ1-1 and V is TRBV28; 9 nucleotides line up with TRBD1. This CDR3 contains 12 residues. Germline V gene data show CDR1 as MDHEN and CDR2 as SYDVKM. V lost 6 bases and J lost 11; bases outside the gene matches: 7. CDR3 in DNA: TGTGCCAGCAGCTTTCTTGACAGGGGGGCTTTCTTT. Translating it yields CASSFLDRGAFF.

The V and J genes are TRBV6-5 and TRBJ1-4, with no clear D. The V end lost 7 bases, the J end lost 3 bases, and 9 bases lay between the germline ends. This CDR3 is 13 amino acids long. CDR1 MNHEY and CDR2 SVGAGI come from the germline V gene. The CDR3 DNA is TGTGCCAGCAAAATACAGTCTAATGAAAAACTGTTTTTT. It specifies CASKIQSNEKLFF.